This note documents a single TCR beta chain sequence. CDR3 length equals 16 residues. Germline V CDR1 and CDR2: MDHEN, SYDVKM. Trimming at V came to 4 bases and at J to 1 base, leaving 9 bases not matched to a gene. This entry belongs to a study of blood T cell repertoires in COVID-19. Across the whole study: Samples taken during acute and convalescent COVID-19 were collected in the United States, Italy and Spain.

Sequencing was performed with immunoSEQ multiplex PCR; in TCRdb, only in-frame clones are kept and a portion is missing. This sample has about 370,000 clones, with approximately 90% found just once. V gene TRBV28 combines with J gene TRBJ1-1, with 7 positions matching TRBD1. The source of this sequence is a man between 18 and 29 years old who had recovered from COVID-19. Sequencing was performed on PBMCs or T cells enriched from blood (not recorded which). The CDR3 loop reads CASSYPGQSPNTEAFF. The CDR3 DNA follows: TGTGCCAGCAGTTACCCGGGACAGAGCCCGAACACTGAAGCTTTCTTT.